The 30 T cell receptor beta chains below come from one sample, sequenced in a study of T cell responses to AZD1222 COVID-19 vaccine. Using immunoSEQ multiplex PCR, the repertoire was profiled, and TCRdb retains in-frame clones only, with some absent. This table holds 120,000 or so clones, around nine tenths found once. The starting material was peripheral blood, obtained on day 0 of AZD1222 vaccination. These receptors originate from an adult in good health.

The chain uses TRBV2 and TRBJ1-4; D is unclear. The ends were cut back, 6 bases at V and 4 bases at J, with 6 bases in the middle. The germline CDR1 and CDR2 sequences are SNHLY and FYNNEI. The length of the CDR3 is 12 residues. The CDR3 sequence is CASRGINEKLFF. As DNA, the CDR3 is TGTGCCAGCAGAGGTATTAATGAAAAACTGTTTTTT. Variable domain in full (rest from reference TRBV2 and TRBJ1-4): EPEVTQTPSHQVTQMGQEVILRCVPISNHLYFYWYRQILGQKVEFLVSFYNNEISEKSEIFDDQFSVERPDGSNFTLKIRSTKLEDSAMYFCASRGINEKLFFGSGTQLSVL.

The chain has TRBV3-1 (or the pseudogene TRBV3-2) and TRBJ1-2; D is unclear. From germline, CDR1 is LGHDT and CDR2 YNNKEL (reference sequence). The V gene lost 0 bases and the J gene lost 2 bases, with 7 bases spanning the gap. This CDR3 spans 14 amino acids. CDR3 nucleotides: TGTGCCAGCAGCCAAGATAACAGCAACTATGGCTACACCTTC. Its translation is CASSQDNSNYGYTF.

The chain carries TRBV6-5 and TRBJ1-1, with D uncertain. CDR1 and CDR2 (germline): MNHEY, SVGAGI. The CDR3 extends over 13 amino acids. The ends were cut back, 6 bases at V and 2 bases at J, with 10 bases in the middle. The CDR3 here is CASRVTGNTEAFF. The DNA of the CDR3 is TGTGCCAGCAGGGTTACGGGTAACACTGAAGCTTTCTTT.

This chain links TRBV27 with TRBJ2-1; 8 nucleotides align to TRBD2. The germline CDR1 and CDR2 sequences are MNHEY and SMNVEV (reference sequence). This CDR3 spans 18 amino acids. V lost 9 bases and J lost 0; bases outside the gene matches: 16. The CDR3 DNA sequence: TGTGCCAGTTATGGGAAGATAGCGGGGTTTTACTCCTACAATGAGCAGTTCTTC. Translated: CASYGKIAGFYSYNEQFF.

The CDR3 nucleotides read TGTGCCAGTGCTTCGGGCGACACAGATACGCAGTATTTT. It translates to CASASGDTDTQYF. This chain joins TRBV19 and TRBJ2-3; D is unresolved. V was pared by 8 bases and J by 2 bases, with 11 bases between. Germline loops: CDR1 LNHDA, CDR2 SQIVND (reference sequence). This CDR3 contains 13 residues. Combining the CDR3 with reference TRBV19 and TRBJ2-3 gives the whole variable domain DGGITQSPKYLFRKEGQNVTLSCEQNLNHDAMYWYRQDPGQGLRLIYYSQIVNDFQKGDIAEGYSVSREKKESFPLTVTSAQKNPTAFYLCASASGDTDTQYFGPGTRLTVL.

This chain's CDR3 is CASSQGFRAGTEAFF. The CDR3, as DNA: TGTGCCAGCAGCCAGGGTTTTAGGGCGGGCACTGAAGCTTTCTTT. The chain has TRBV3-1 (or the pseudogene TRBV3-2) and TRBJ1-1; D is unclear. Trimming cost V 3 bases and J 4 bases, with 15 bases left between them. CDR3 length equals 15 residues. Germline V gene lookup returns CDR1 LGHDT and CDR2 YNNKEL (reference sequence).

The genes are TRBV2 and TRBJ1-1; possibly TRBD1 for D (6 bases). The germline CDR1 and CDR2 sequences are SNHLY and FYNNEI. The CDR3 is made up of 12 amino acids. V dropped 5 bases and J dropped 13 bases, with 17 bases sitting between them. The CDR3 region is CASSPDSLGGFF. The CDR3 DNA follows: TGTGCCAGCAGTCCCGACAGCCTAGGGGGTTTCTTT.

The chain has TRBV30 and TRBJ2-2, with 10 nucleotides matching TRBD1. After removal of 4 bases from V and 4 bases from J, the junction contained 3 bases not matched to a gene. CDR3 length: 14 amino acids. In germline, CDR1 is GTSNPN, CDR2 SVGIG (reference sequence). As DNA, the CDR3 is TGTGCCTGGAAATGGACAGGGGGCACCGGGGAGCTGTTTTTT. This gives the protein CAWKWTGGTGELFF.

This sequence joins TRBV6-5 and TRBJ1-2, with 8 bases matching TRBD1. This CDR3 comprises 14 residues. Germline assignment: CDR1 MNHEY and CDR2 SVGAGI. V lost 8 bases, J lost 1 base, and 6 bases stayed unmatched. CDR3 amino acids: CASGRDRNNYGYTF. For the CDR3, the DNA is TGTGCCAGCGGACGGGACAGGAATAACTATGGCTACACCTTC.

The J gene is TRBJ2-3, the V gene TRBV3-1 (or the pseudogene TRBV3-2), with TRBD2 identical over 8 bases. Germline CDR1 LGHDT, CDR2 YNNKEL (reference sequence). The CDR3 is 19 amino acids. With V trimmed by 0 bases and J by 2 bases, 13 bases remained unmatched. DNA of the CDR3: TGTGCCAGCAGCCAAGAGCAGGTGTTCCGGGGGGGGCACACAGATACGCAGTATTTT. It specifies CASSQEQVFRGGHTDTQYF.

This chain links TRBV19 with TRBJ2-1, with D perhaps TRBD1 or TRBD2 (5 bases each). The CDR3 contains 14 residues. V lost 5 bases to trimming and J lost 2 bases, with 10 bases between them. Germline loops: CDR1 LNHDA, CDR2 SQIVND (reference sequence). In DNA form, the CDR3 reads TGTGCCAGTAGTCCAGGGACCCCCTACAATGAGCAGTTCTTC. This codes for CASSPGTPYNEQFF.

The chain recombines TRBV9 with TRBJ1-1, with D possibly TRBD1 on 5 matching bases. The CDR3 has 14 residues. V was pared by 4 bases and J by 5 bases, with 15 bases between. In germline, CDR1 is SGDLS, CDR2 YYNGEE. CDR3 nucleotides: TGTGCCAGCAGCTCCCGGGACGGGGAGACTGAAGCTTTCTTT. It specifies CASSSRDGETEAFF.

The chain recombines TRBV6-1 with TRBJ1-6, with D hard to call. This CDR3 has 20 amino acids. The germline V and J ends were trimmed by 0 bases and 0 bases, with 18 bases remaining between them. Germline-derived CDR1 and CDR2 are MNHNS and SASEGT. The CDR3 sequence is CASSEAPFHSSSSYNSPLHF. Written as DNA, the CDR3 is TGTGCCAGCAGTGAAGCCCCATTCCACAGCTCGAGCTCCTATAATTCACCCCTCCACTTT.

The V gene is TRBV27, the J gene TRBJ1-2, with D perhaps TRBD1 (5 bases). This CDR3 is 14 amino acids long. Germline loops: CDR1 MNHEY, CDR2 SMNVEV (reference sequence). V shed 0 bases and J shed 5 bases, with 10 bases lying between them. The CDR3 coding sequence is TGTGCCAGCAGTTTATCACGGGGCGTGTATGGCTACACCTTC. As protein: CASSLSRGVYGYTF.

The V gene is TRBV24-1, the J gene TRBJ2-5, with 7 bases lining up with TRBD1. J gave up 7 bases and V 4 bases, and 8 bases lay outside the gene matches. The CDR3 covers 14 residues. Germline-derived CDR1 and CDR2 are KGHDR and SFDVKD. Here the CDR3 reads CATSDNRGVGTQYF. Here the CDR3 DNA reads TGTGCCACCAGTGACAACAGGGGAGTTGGGACCCAGTACTTC.

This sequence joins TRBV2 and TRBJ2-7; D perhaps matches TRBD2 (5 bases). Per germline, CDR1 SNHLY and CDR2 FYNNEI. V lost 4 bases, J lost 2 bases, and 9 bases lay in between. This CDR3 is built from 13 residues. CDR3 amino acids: CASSVRLTYEQYF. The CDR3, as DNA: TGTGCCAGCAGTGTACGACTAACCTACGAGCAGTACTTC.

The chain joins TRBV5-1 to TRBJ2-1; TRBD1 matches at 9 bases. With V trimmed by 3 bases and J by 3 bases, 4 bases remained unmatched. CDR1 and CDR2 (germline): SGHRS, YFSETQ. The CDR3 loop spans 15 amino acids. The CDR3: CASSWGQGGYNEQFF. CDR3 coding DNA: TGCGCCAGCAGCTGGGGACAGGGAGGCTACAATGAGCAGTTCTTC.

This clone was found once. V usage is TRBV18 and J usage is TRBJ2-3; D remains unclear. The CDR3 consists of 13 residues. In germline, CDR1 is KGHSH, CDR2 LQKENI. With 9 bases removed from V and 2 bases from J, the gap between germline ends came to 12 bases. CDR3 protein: CASLNQVTDTQYF. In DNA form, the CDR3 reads TGTGCCAGTCTTAATCAGGTCACAGATACGCAGTATTTT.

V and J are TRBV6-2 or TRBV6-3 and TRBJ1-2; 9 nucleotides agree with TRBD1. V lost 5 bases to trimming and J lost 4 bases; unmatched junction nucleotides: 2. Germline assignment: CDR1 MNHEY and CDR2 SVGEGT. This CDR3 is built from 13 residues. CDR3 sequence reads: CASSGTGSYGYTF. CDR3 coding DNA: TGTGCCAGCAGTGGGACAGGGTCCTATGGCTACACCTTC.

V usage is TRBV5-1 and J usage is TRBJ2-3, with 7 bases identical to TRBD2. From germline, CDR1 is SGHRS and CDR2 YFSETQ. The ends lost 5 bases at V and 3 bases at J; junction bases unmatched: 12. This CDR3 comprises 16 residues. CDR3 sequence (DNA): TGCGCCAGCAGAAGGTCTTCCCCGCGGGGGACAGATACGCAGTATTTT. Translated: CASRRSSPRGTDTQYF.

The CDR3 bases are TGTGCCAGCAGATTGGGCTACACCATATATTTT. The encoded protein is CASRLGYTIYF. The V and J genes are TRBV6-5 and TRBJ1-3; D gene unclear. Germline V gives CDR1 MNHEY, CDR2 SVGAGI. V was cut by 6 bases and J by 8 bases, with 8 bases left in between. The CDR3 is 11 amino acids.

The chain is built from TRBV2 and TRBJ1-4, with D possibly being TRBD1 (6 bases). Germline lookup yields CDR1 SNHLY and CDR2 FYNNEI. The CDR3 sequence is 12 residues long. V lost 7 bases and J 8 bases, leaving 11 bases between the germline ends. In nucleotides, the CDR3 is TGTGCCAGCAACAGGGATGGAGAAAAACTGTTTTTT. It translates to CASNRDGEKLFF.

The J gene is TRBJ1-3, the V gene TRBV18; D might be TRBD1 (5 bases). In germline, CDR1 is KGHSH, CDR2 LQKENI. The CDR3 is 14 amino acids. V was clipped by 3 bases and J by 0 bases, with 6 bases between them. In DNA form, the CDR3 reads TGTGCCAGCTCACCGACAGCCTCTGGAAACACCATATATTTT. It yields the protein CASSPTASGNTIYF.

In nucleotides, the CDR3 is TGTGCCAGCAGCTTAGCCATAATCAAGGACATTCAGTACTTC. It yields the protein CASSLAIIKDIQYF. The J gene is TRBJ2-4, the V gene TRBV7-9; D uncertain. From germline, CDR1 is SEHNR and CDR2 FQNEAQ (reference sequence). This CDR3 is 14 amino acids long. Trimming shortened V by 0 bases and J by 8 bases, and 11 bases separated the two germline ends.

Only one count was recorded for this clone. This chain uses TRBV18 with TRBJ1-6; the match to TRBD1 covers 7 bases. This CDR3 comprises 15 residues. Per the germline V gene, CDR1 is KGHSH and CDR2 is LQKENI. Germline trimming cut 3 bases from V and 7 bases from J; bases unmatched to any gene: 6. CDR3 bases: TGTGCCAGCTCACCCCTGGCAGGGGGGAATTCACCCCTCCACTTT. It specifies CASSPLAGGNSPLHF.

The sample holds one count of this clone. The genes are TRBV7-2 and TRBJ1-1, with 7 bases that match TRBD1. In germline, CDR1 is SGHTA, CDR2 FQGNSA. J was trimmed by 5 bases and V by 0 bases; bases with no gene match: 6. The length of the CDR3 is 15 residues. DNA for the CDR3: TGTGCCAGCAGCTTAGCTAGCGACAGGGTAACTGAAGCTTTCTTT. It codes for CASSLASDRVTEAFF.

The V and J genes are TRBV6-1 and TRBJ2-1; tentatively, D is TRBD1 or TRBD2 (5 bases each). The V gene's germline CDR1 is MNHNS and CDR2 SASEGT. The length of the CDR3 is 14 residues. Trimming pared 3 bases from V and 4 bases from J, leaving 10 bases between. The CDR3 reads CASSEGPFYNEQFF. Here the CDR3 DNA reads TGTGCCAGCAGTGAGGGACCCTTTTACAATGAGCAGTTCTTC.

The CDR3 DNA sequence: TGTGCCAGCTCACCGGGCGCCGTTGGCGTGGAGACCCAGTACTTC. Protein: CASSPGAVGVETQYF. The rearrangement joins TRBV18 to TRBJ2-5; D uncertain. This CDR3 spans 15 amino acids. Trimming stripped 3 bases from V and 5 bases from J, with 16 bases between. CDR1 KGHSH and CDR2 LQKENI come from the germline V gene.

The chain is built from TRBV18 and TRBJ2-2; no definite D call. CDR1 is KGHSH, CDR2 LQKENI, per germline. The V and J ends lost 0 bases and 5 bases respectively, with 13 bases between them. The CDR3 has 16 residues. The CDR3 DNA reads TGTGCCAGCTCACCACCAGGTTCCCAACAAACCGGGGAGCTGTTTTTT. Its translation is CASSPPGSQQTGELFF.

CDR3 loop: CASSIIGGGAPYGYTF. DNA for the CDR3: TGTGCCAGTAGTATAATTGGAGGGGGCGCGCCCTATGGCTACACCTTC. The chain uses TRBV19 and TRBJ1-2; 7 bases map to TRBD1. The CDR3 loop spans 16 amino acids. Trimming removed 2 bases from V and 4 bases from J; junction bases left unmatched: 10. Germline lookup yields CDR1 LNHDA and CDR2 SQIVND (reference sequence). The entire variable domain, with the rest obtained from reference TRBV19 and TRBJ1-2, is as follows: DGGITQSPKYLFRKEGQNVTLSCEQNLNHDAMYWYRQDPGQGLRLIYYSQIVNDFQKGDIAEGYSVSREKKESFPLTVTSAQKNPTAFYLCASSIIGGGAPYGYTFGSGTRLTVV.